The 2 T cell receptor beta chains in this list originate from one sample, sequenced in a study of T cell changes during pregnancy in multiple sclerosis. Assay used: immunoSEQ multiplex PCR; TCRdb lists only in-frame clones, some missing. The sample holds 65,000 to 80,000 clones, roughly 92% seen once. The sample was CD4+ T cells from peripheral blood mononuclear cells, taken before pregnancy. The receptors were sampled from a female donor with multiple sclerosis, enrolled in a pregnancy study.

CDR3 sequence: CASSIASGIWSNQPQHF. Written as DNA, the CDR3 is TGTGCCAGTAGTATAGCTTCAGGGATTTGGAGCAATCAGCCCCAGCATTTT. The genes are TRBV19 and TRBJ1-5; possible D gene TRBD1, 5 bases. V lost 1 base to trimming and J lost 1 base, with 14 bases between them. The CDR3 extends over 17 amino acids. Germline values: CDR1 LNHDA, CDR2 SQIVND (reference sequence).

This chain links TRBV6-1 with TRBJ2-5; a weak D match, TRBD1 (6 bases). This CDR3 spans 15 amino acids. V lost 2 bases and J lost 1, with 11 bases in between. The V gene's germline CDR1 is MNHNS and CDR2 SASEGT. Written as DNA, the CDR3 is TGTGCCAGCAGTGAAATGACGGACAGCCAAGAGACCCAGTACTTC. Translated, it gives CASSEMTDSQETQYF.